This T cell receptor (beta chain) was recovered during a study of CD8+CD57+ T cells in acquired aplastic anemia listed by TCRdb under 2018. With respect to the entire study: A mean of roughly 3.2 ug of DNA, ranging from about 0.17 to 30 ug, was extracted from sorted CD4+ and CD8+ cells. Healthy donor samples averaged about 9.9 million reads for CD4+ and around 12 million for CD8+ cells. The paper's findings and limits, for the study overall: Around 28 CD8+ CDR3 sequences were found to be shared between patients and controls, but these sequences appeared to be highly expressed in patients and within the immunodominant clones of the patients. Between patients and healthy controls, no significant difference in CD8+ Simpson's diversity was found (P=0.060).

Genomic DNA served as template for TCR beta VDJ combination and CDR3 sequence profiling. An Illumina HiSeq 2000 was the platform used for TCR repertoire sequencing. The authors processed their data as follows. Repertoires were assessed using TRBV/TRBJ rearrangement plots, CDR3 size and DJ length profiles, and Simpson's diversity index. Whichever DNA sequence was most abundant in the deep sequencing data was defined as the immunodominant clone. CDR3 amino acid sequences were checked for sharing across subjects and were also compared against the VDJdb database and published repertoires. TCRdb took the public reads, trimmed them with fastp at Q25, ran MiXCR for clone calling and kept in-frame beta chains. Under each unique CDR3 protein, matching rows form one entry showing the most common genes and DNA. TCRdb assigned the V and J calls; the authors' analysis was not used. The sample table shows some 82,000 distinct CDR3 sequences, and more than 40% are seen once. The ten largest clones represent approximately 70% of the sample.

The germline V gene encodes CDR1 LNHNV and CDR2 YYDKDF (reference sequence). From cysteine to phenylalanine, the CDR3 is 15 amino acids long. Only the CDR3 DNA stays, 45 bases, in frame from base 1. V gives up 3 bases and J gives up 6 bases, and the segment between their germline ends measures 15 bases. Notes on this clonotype: The specificity of this receptor is unknown. The record has no base qualities; no much larger clone is one base away.

The study deep-sequenced TCR repertoires of sorted CD4+ and CD8+ blood T cells from severe aplastic anemia patients and healthy subjects. Ficoll-Paque density gradient centrifugation was used to isolate peripheral blood mononuclear cells. Before DNA was extracted, CD4+ and CD8+ T cells were sorted using either FACS or magnetic beads. The TCR sequence derives from a human donor in good health, serving as a control. The chain joins TRBV15 to TRBJ1-5; a weak D assignment points to TRBD1 (6 bases agree). The material sequenced was sorted CD4+, CD8+, or CD8+CD57+ T cells (not recorded which) from PBMCs. The CDR3 protein is CATSSEQGIGQPQHF. The DNA reads as follows: TGTGCCACCAGCAGTGAACAGGGAATCGGTCAGCCCCAGCATTTT.